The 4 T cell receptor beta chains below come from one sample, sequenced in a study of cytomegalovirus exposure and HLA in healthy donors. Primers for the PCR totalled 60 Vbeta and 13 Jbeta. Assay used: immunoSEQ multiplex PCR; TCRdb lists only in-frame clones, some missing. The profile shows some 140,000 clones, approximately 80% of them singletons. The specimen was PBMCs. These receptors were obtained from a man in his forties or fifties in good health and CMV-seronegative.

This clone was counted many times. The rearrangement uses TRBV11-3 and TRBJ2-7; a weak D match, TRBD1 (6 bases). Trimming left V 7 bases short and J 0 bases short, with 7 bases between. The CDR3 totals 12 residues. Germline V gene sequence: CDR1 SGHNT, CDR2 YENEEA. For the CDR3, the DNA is TGTGCCAGCACGGACAGCTCCTACGAGCAGTACTTC. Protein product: CASTDSSYEQYF.

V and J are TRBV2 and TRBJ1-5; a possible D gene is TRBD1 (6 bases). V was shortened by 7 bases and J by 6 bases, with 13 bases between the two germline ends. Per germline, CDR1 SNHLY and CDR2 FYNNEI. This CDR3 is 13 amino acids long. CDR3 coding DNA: TGTGCCAGCAACCTGCAGGGGCGTCAGCCCCAGCATTTT. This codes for CASNLQGRQPQHF.

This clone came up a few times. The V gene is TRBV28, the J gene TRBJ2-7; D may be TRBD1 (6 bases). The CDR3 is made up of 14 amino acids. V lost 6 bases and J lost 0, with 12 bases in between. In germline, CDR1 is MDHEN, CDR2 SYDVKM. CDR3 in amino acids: CASRTGDSSYEQYF. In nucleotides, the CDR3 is TGTGCCAGCAGGACAGGTGACAGCTCCTACGAGCAGTACTTC.

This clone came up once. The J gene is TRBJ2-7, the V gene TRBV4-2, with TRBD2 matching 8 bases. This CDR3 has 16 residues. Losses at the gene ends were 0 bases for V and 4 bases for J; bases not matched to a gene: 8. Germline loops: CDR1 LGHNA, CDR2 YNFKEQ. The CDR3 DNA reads TGTGCCAGCAGCCAAGACGATGCGGGAGGAACGTACGAGCAGTACTTC. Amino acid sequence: CASSQDDAGGTYEQYF.